This T cell receptor beta chain stems from a study of blood T cell repertoires in COVID-19. The protocol was immunoSEQ multiplex PCR, while the TCRdb copy is restricted to in-frame clones and leaves out a portion. The table has about 330,000 clones, 80% to 95% seen once. CDR1 is MGHRA, CDR2 YSYEKL, per germline. CDR3 length: 14 residues. The junction had 8 bases not matched to a gene; V was cut back by 6 bases and J by 4 bases. This clone was seen more than once but under ten times. Sequenced sample: PBMCs or T cells enriched from blood (not recorded which). The source of this sequence is a woman in her 30s who had recovered from COVID-19. The chain recombines TRBV4-1 with TRBJ1-2, with TRBD1 matching 7 bases. CDR3 amino acids: CASRSRQGSYGYTF. The CDR3 nucleotides read TGCGCCAGCAGATCGAGACAGGGAAGCTATGGCTACACCTTC.